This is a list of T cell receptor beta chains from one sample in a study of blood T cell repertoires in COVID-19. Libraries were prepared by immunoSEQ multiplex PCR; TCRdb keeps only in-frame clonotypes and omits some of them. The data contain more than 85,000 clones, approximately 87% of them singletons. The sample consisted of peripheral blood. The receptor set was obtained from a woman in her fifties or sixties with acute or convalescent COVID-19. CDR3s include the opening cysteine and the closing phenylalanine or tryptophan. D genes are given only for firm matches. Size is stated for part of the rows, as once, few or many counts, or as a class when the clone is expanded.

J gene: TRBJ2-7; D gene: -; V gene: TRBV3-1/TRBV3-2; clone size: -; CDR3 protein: CASSVDSPSSYEQYF; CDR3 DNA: TGTGCCAGCAGCGTGGACAGTCCCAGCTCCTACGAGCAGTACTTC
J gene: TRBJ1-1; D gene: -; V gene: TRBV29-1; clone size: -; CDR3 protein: CSVGLGLNTEAFF; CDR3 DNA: TGCAGCGTTGGTTTGGGCCTGAACACTGAAGCTTTCTTT
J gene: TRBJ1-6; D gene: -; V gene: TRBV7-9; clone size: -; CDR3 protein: CASSLSGSGSHSPLHF; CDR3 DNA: TGTGCCAGCAGCTTATCAGGGTCTGGCTCTCATTCACCCCTCCACTTT
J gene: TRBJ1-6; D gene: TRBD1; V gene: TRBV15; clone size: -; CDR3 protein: CATSFQTGPNSPLHF; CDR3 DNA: TGTGCCACCAGCTTCCAGACAGGGCCGAATTCACCCCTCCACTTT
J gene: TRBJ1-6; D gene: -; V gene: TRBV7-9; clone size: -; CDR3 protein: CASTRGGLDSPLHF; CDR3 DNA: TGTGCCAGCACACGGGGGGGATTGGATTCACCCCTCCACTTT
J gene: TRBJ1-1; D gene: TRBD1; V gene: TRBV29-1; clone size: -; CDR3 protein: CSVVDRADTEAFF; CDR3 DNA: TGCAGCGTTGTTGACAGGGCGGACACTGAAGCTTTCTTT
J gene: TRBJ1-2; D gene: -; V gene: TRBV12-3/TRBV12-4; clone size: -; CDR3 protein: CASSNNYGYTF; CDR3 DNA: TGTGCCAGCAGCAATAACTATGGCTACACCTTC
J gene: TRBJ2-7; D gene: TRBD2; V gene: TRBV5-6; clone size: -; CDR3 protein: CASSFRTSGVGLLYEQYF; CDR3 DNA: TGTGCCAGCAGCTTCCGGACTAGCGGGGTGGGTCTCCTATACGAGCAGTACTTC
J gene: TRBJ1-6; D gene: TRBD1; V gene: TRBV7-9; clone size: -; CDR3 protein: CASSLGQPNSPLHF; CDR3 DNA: TGTGCCAGCAGCTTGGGACAGCCGAATTCACCCCTCCACTTT
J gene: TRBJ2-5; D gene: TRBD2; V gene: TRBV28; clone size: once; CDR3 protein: CASRGRLAGDSETQYF; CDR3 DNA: TGTGCCAGCAGGGGGAGACTAGCGGGAGACTCTGAGACCCAGTACTTC
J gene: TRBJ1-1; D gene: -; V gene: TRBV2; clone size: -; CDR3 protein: CASMIGENTEAFF; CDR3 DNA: TGTGCCAGCATGATTGGAGAGAACACTGAAGCTTTCTTT
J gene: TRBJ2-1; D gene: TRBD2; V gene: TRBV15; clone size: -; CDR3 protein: CATSRVGGGNRNEQFF; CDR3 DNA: TGTGCCACCAGCAGAGTTGGCGGGGGTAATCGCAATGAGCAGTTCTTC
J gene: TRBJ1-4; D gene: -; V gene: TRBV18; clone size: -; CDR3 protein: CASSPTANTNEKLFF; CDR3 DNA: TGTGCCAGCTCACCTACAGCTAACACTAATGAAAAACTGTTTTTT
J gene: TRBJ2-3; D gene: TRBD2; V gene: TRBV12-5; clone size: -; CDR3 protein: CASGLVQVAGGQYF; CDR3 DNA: TGTGCTAGTGGTTTGGTACAAGTAGCGGGGGGGCAGTATTTT
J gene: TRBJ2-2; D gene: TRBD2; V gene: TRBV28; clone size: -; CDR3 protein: CASSPSGGAPTGELFF; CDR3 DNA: TGTGCCAGCAGTCCCTCGGGGGGAGCGCCGACCGGGGAGCTGTTTTTT
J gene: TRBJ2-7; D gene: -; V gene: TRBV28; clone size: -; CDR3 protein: CASSPRGLPSYEQYF; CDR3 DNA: TGTGCCAGCAGTCCAAGGGGACTTCCCTCCTACGAGCAGTACTTC
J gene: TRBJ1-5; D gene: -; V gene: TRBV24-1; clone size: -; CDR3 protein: CATVCSIPREPQHF; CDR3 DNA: TGTGCCACAGTCTGTAGTATTCCTCGGGAGCCCCAGCATTTT
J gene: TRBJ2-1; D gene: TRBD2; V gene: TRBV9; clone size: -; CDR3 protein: CASSVGFSGGPDNEQFF; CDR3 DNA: TGTGCCAGCAGCGTAGGCTTTAGCGGGGGGCCAGACAATGAGCAGTTCTTC
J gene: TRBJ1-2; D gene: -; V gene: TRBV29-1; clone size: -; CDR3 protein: CSVGGQNYGYTF; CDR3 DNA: TGCAGCGTAGGTGGGCAGAACTATGGCTACACCTTC
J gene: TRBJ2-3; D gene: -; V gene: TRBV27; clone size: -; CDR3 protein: CASRPDRPLTPSSTDTQYF; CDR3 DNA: TGTGCCAGCAGGCCAGACAGACCTCTAACTCCTTCTAGCACAGATACGCAGTATTTT
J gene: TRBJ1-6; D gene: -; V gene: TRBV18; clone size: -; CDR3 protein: CASSPWGPPHSPLHF; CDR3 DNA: TGTGCCAGCTCACCCTGGGGGCCTCCCCATTCACCCCTCCACTTT
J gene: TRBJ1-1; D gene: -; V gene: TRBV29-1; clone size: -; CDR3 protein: CSARGMNTEAFF; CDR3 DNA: TGCAGCGCGAGGGGAATGAACACTGAAGCTTTCTTT
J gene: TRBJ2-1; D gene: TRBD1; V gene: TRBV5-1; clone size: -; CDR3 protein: CASSLGDSLNEQFF; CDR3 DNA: TGCGCCAGCAGCTTGGGGGACAGCCTCAATGAGCAGTTCTTC
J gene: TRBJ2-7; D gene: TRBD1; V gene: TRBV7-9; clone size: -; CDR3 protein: CASSLVPTGVRAYEQYF; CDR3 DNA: TGTGCCAGCAGCTTAGTTCCCACAGGGGTTCGGGCCTACGAGCAGTACTTC
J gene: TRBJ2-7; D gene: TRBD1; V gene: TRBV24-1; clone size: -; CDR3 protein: CATSGPGQHSYEQYF; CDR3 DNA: TGTGCCACCAGTGGACCGGGACAGCACTCCTACGAGCAGTACTTC
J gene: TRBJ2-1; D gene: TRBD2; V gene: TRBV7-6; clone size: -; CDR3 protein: CASSGPEGGIYNEQFF; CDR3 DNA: TGTGCCAGCAGCGGCCCGGAGGGAGGGATTTACAATGAGCAGTTCTTC
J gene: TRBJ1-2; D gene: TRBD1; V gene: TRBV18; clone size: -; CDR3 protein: CASSPDRADYGYTF; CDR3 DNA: TGTGCCAGCTCACCAGACAGGGCGGACTATGGCTACACCTTC
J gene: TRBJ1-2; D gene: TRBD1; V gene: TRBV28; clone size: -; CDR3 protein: CASSPRGQDYGYTF; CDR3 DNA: TGCGCCAGCAGTCCCCGGGGACAGGACTATGGCTACACCTTC
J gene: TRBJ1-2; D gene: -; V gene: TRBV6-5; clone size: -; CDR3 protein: CASSYSMWGGGYTF; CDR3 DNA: TGTGCCAGCAGTTACTCGATGTGGGGAGGTGGCTACACCTTC
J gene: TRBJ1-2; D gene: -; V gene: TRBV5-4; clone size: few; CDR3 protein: CASSPTGPYGYTF; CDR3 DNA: TGTGCCAGCAGCCCGACAGGCCCCTATGGCTACACCTTC
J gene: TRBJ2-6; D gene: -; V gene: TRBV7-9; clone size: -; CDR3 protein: CASSFIQTNVLTF; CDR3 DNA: TGTGCCAGCAGCTTTATACAGACCAACGTCCTGACTTTC
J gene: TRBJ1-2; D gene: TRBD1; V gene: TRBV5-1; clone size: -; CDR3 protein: CASSMGQSEIYGYTF; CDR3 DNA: TGCGCCAGCAGCATGGGACAGTCGGAGATTTATGGCTACACCTTC
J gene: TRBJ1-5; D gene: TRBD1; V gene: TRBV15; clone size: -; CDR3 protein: CATSRTSSRGVHF; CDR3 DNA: TGTGCCACCAGCAGAACTTCGTCCAGGGGGGTGCATTTT
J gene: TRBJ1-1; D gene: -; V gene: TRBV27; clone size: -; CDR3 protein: CASSLSGVNTEAFF; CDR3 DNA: TGTGCCAGCAGTTTATCAGGGGTGAACACTGAAGCTTTCTTT
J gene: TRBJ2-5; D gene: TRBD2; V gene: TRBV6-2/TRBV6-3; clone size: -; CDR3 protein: CASSSFGEGTQYF; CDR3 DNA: TGTGCCAGCAGCAGTTTCGGGGAGGGGACCCAGTACTTC
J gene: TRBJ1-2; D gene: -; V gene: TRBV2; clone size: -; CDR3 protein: CASRARQVYTF; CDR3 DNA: TGTGCCAGCAGAGCCCGACAGGTCTACACCTTC
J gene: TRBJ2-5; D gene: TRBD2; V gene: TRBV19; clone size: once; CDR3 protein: CASSPTSGEETQYF; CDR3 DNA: TGTGCCAGTAGCCCGACTAGCGGGGAAGAGACCCAGTACTTC
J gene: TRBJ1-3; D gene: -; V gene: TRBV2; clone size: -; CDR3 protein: CASTATPGGNTIYF; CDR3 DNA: TGTGCCAGCACGGCAACCCCGGGTGGAAACACCATATATTTT
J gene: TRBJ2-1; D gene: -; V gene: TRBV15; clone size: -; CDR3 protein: CATSGGSHNEQFF; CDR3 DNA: TGTGCCACCAGCGGGGGGAGTCACAATGAGCAGTTCTTC
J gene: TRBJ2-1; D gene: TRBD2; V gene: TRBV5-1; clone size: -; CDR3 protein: CASSQGLKTTSSYNEQFF; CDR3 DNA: TGCGCCAGCAGTCAGGGACTAAAAACAACATCCTCCTACAATGAGCAGTTCTTC
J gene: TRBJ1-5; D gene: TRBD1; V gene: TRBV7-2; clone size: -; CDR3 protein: CASSPTGGRLEPQHF; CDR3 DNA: TGTGCCAGCAGCCCGACAGGGGGGCGGCTGGAGCCCCAGCATTTT
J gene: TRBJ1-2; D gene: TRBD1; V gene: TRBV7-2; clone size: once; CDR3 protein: CASSLTGYYYGYTF; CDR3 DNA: TGTGCCAGCAGCTTGACAGGGTACTACTATGGCTACACCTTC
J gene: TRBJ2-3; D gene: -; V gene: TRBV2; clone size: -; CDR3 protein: CASRTGGTGRADTQYF; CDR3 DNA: TGTGCCAGCAGAACGGGGGGAACAGGGAGGGCAGATACGCAGTATTTT
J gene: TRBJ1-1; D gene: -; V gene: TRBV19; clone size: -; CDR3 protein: CASRVAGITEAFF; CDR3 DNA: TGTGCCAGTAGAGTCGCAGGAATAACTGAAGCTTTCTTT
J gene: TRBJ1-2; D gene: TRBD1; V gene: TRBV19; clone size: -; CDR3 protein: CASSIDREHYGYTF; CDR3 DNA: TGTGCCAGTAGTATCGACAGGGAACACTATGGCTACACCTTC
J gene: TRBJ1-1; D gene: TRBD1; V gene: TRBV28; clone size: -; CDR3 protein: CASSFGQGMITEAFF; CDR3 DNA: TGTGCCAGCAGTTTCGGACAGGGGATGATCACTGAAGCTTTCTTT
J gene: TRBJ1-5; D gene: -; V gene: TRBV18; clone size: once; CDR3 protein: CASSPSSGDGQPQHF; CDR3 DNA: TGTGCCAGCTCACCAAGTTCAGGGGATGGACAGCCCCAGCATTTT
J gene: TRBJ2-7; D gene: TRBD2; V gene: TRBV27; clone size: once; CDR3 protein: CASSFLAGDYEQYF; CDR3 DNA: TGTGCCAGCAGTTTCCTAGCGGGGGACTACGAGCAGTACTTC
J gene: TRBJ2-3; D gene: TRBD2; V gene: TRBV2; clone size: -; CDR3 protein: CASRGGTSGTDTQYF; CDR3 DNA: TGTGCCAGCAGGGGCGGGACTAGCGGCACAGATACGCAGTATTTT
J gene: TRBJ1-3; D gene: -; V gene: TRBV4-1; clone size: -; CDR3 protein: CASSQGLGNTIYF; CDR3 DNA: TGCGCCAGCAGCCAGGGACTGGGAAACACCATATATTTT